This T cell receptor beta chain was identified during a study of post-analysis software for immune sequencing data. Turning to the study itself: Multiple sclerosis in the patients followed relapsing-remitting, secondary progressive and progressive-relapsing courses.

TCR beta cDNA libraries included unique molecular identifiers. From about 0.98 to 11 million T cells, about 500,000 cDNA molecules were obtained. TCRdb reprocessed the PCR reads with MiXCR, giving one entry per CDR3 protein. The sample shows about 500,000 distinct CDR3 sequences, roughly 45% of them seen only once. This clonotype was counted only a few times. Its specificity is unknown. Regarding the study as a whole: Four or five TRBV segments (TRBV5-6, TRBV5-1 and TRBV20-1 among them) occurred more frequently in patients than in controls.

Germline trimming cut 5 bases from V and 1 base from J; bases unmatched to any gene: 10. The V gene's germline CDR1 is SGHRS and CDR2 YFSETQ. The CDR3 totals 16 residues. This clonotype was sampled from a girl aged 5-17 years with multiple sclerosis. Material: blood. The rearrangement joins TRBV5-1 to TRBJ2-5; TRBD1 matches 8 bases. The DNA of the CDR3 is TGCGCCAGCAGTTCCGGCAGGGGGCTAGTCCAAGAGACCCAGTACTTC. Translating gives CASSSGRGLVQETQYF.